What follows describes a single TCR beta chain. The CDR3 consists of 16 residues. Germline CDR1 and CDR2: LGHDT and YNNKEL (reference sequence). J was trimmed by 8 bases and V by 4 bases; bases with no gene match: 10. The protocol was immunoSEQ multiplex PCR, while the TCRdb copy is restricted to in-frame clones and leaves out a portion. The data contain some 220,000 clones, around 83% of them singletons. The source of the sample is a study of blood T cell repertoires in COVID-19. Whole-study context: The cDNA or gDNA used as material had been derived from T cells, B-cell-depleted T cells, or PBMCs.

Input material: PBMCs or T cells enriched from blood (not recorded which). This chain links TRBV3-1 (or the pseudogene TRBV3-2) with TRBJ1-6, with TRBD1 matching 8 bases. This receptor was identified in a woman in her thirties or forties with acute COVID-19. CDR3 bases: TGTGCCAGCAGCCGGACGGACAGGGTCTTGGATTCACCCCTCCACTTT. Encoded protein: CASSRTDRVLDSPLHF.